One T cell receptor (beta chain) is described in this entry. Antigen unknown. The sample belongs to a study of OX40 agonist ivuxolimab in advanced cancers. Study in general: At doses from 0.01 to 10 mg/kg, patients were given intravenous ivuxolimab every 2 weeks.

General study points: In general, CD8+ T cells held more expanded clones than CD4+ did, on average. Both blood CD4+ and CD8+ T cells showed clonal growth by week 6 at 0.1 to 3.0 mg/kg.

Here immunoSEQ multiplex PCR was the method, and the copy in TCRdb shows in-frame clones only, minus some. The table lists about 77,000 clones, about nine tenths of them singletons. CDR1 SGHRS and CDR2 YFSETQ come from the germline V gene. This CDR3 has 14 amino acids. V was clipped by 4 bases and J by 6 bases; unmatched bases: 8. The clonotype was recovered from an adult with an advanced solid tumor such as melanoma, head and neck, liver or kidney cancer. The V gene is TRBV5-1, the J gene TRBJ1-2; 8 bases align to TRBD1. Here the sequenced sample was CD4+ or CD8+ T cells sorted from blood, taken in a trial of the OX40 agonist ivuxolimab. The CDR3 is CASSPGTGGNGYTF. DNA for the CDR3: TGCGCCAGCAGCCCAGGGACAGGTGGGAATGGCTACACCTTC.